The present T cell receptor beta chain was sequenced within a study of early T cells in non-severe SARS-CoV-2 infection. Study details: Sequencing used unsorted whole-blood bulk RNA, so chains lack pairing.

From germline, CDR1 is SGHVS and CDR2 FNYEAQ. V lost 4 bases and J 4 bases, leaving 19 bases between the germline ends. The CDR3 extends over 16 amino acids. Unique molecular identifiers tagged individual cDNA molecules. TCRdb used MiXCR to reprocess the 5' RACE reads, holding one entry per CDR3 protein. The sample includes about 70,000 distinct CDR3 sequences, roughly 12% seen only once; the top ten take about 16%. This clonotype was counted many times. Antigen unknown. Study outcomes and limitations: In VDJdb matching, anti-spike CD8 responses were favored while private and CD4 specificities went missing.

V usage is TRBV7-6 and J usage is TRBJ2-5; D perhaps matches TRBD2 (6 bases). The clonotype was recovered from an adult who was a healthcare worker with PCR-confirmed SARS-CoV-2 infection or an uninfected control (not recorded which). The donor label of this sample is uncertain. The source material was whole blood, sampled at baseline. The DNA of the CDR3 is TGTGCCAGCAGCTCCGCCCTTGACGGGACTCCAGAGACCCAGTACTTC. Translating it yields CASSSALDGTPETQYF.